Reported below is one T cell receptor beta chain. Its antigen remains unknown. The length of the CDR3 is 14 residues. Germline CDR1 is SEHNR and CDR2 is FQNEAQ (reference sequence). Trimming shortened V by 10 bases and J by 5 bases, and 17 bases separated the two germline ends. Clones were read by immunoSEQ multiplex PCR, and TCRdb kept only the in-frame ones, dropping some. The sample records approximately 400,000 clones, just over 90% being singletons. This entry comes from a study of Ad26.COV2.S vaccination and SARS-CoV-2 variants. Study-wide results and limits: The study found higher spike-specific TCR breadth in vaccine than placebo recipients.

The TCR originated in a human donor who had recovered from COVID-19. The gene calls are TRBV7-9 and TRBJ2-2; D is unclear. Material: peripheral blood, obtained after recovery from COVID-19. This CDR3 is CATRDGSLTGELFF. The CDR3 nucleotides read TGTGCCACTCGTGACGGATCTCTTACCGGGGAGCTGTTTTTT.